This entry lists 8 T cell receptor beta chains sequenced from one sample in a study of PD-L1 blockade in urothelial cancer. Time point indicated: peripheral blood 6 weeks after treatment start. TCRdb's copy holds only in-frame clones and misses some; the assay was immunoSEQ multiplex PCR. In the table there are about 120,000 clones, approximately 90% of which are singletons. The sequencing here drew on PBMCs, taken around atezolizumab (anti-PD-L1) treatment. These receptors were obtained from a man in his fifties or sixties with urothelial cancer.

The chain combines TRBV5-1 with TRBJ2-5, with 11 bases fitting TRBD1. Germline loops: CDR1 SGHRS, CDR2 YFSETQ. The CDR3 totals 15 residues. J gave up 5 bases and V 0 bases, and 3 bases lay outside the gene matches. CDR3 sequence: CASSLDRDRGETQYF. The CDR3 region has the DNA TGCGCCAGCAGCTTGGATCGGGACAGGGGGGAGACCCAGTACTTC.

The V call is TRBV9, the J call TRBJ2-2, with TRBD2 as a possible D gene (6 bases). This CDR3 contains 15 residues. Germline CDR1 SGDLS, CDR2 YYNGEE. V gave up 5 bases and J gave up 0 bases, with 11 bases separating them. In DNA form, the CDR3 reads TGTGCCAGCAGAAAAGGAGGGGCGAACACCGGGGAGCTGTTTTTT. Translation: CASRKGGANTGELFF.

V and J are TRBV4-1 and TRBJ2-2; 9 bases map to TRBD2. CDR3 size: 16 residues. J gave up 5 bases and V 0 bases, and 4 bases lay outside the gene matches. The V gene's germline CDR1 is MGHRA and CDR2 YSYEKL. The CDR3 sequence is CASSQEGLARTGELFF. The CDR3 DNA reads as TGCGCCAGCAGCCAAGAGGGACTAGCCCGTACCGGGGAGCTGTTTTTT.

This rearrangement joins TRBV5-6 to TRBJ2-7; no reliable D call. This CDR3 is 11 amino acids long. Between the trimmed V and J ends, which lost 0 bases and 11 bases, there was a span of 9 bases. Germline V gives CDR1 SGHDT, CDR2 YYEEEE. In nucleotides, the CDR3 is TGTGCCAGCAGCTTGGCCGAGGTTGAGTACTTC. It is translated as CASSLAEVEYF.

This sequence joins TRBV4-3 and TRBJ1-2; 9 nucleotides line up with TRBD1. The junction had 7 bases not matched to a gene; V was cut back by 1 base and J by 1 base. This CDR3 has 17 amino acids. CDR1 is LGHNA and CDR2 is YSLEER in the germline V gene. This CDR3 reads CASSQGGQGSFNYGYTF. CDR3 nucleotides: TGCGCCAGCAGCCAAGGGGGACAGGGCAGCTTTAACTATGGCTACACCTTC.

The chain joins TRBV6-5 to TRBJ2-1; TRBD2 agrees at 9 bases. Trimming cost V 2 bases and J 6 bases; bases outside gene matches: 5. This CDR3 spans 15 amino acids. The germline gives CDR1 MNHEY, CDR2 SVGAGI. In DNA form, the CDR3 reads TGTGCCAGCAGTTACAATAGCGGGGGCCTCAATGAGCAGTTCTTC. Translated: CASSYNSGGLNEQFF.

The chain uses TRBV5-1 and TRBJ2-5; 7 nucleotides line up with TRBD2. Trimming took 6 bases from V and 5 from J; bases not matched to a gene: 7. Germline V gene data show CDR1 as SGHRS and CDR2 as YFSETQ. There are 13 residues in the CDR3. The CDR3 DNA sequence: TGCGCCAGCATCGGCGGGAGCACGGAGACCCAGTACTTC. This encodes CASIGGSTETQYF.

The chain uses TRBV15 and TRBJ2-7; a weak D match, TRBD2 (6 bases). Trimming removed 5 bases from V and 0 bases from J, with 14 bases in between. Germline assignment: CDR1 LNHNV and CDR2 YYDKDF (reference sequence). The CDR3 loop spans 15 amino acids. Written as DNA, the CDR3 is TGTGCCACCAGCCGCGGGACTCCCAGCTCCTACGAGCAGTACTTC. Residues: CATSRGTPSSYEQYF.